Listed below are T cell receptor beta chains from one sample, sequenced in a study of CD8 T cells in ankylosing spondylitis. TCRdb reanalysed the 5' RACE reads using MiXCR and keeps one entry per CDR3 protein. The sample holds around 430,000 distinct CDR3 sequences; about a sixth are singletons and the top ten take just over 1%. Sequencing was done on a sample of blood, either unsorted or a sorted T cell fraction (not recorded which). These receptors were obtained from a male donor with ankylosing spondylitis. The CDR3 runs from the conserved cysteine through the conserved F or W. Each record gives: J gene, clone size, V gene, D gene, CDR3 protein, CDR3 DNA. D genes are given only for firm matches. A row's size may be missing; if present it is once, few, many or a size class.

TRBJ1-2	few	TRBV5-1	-	CASSLESGFYGYTF	TGCGCCAGCAGCTTGGAGTCGGGATTTTATGGCTACACCTTC
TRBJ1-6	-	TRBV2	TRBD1	CASTPDRGRSPLHF	TGTGCCAGCACCCCCGACAGGGGTCGTTCACCCCTCCACTTT
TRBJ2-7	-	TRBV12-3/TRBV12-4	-	CASSFKGDTYEQYF	TGTGCCAGCAGTTTCAAGGGAGACACCTACGAGCAGTACTTC
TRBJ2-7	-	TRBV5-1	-	CASSPGGRDTNYEQYF	TGCGCCAGCAGCCCGGGGGGCCGGGACACTAACTACGAGCAGTACTTC
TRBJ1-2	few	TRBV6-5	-	CASSAGPYTF	TGTGCCAGCAGCGCGGGCCCGTACACCTTC
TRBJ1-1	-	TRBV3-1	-	CASSRSSTEAFF	TGTGCCAGCAGCCGAAGTTCCACTGAAGCTTTCTTT
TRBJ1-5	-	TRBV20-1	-	CSARDGQSNQPQHF	TGCAGTGCTAGAGATGGGCAGAGCAATCAGCCCCAGCATTTT
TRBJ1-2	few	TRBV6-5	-	CASSYALGDAYGYTF	TGTGCCAGCAGTTACGCCCTCGGGGACGCCTATGGCTACACCTTC
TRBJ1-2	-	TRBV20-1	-	CRAGRGYTF	TGCAGGGCGGGTCGGGGCTACACCTTC
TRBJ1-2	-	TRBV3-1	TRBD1	CASSQGTGGPVGYTF	TGTGCCAGCAGCCAGGGGACAGGGGGTCCAGTTGGCTACACCTTC
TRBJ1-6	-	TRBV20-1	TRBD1	CSARERQGISNSPLHF	TGCAGTGCTAGAGAGCGACAGGGGATATCTAATTCACCCCTCCACTTT
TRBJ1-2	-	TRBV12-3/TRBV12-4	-	CASSLWGAGDLGYTF	TGTGCCAGCAGTTTATGGGGGGCGGGTGATCTTGGCTACACCTTC
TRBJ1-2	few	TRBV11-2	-	CASSLDRYSYGYTF	TGTGCCAGCAGCTTAGATCGATACAGCTATGGCTACACCTTC
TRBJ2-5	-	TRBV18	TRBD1	CASSPGQQTQETQYF	TGTGCCAGCTCACCGGGACAGCAAACTCAAGAGACCCAGTACTTC
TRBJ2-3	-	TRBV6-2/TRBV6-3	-	CASSYNREVGTQYF	TGTGCCAGCAGTTACAATCGGGAAGTAGGTACGCAGTATTTT
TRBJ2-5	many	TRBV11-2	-	CASSLGLKARETQYF	TGTGCCAGCAGCTTGGGATTGAAGGCCCGAGAGACCCAGTACTTC
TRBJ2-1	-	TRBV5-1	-	CASSFNLLRGNSYNEQFF	TGCGCCAGCAGCTTTAACTTACTCAGGGGAAACTCCTACAATGAGCAGTTCTTC
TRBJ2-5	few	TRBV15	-	CATSSAGYQETQYF	TGTGCCACCAGCAGCGCCGGCTACCAAGAGACCCAGTACTTC
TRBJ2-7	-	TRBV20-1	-	CSAPLAVYEQYF	TGCAGTGCCCCTTTAGCGGTTTACGAGCAGTACTTC
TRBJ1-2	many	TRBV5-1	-	CASSLDRGSGYTF	TGCGCCAGCAGCTTGGATAGGGGCAGTGGCTACACCTTC
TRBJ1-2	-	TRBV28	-	CASSSLSGTRGYTF	TGTGCCAGCAGTTCCCTCTCCGGGACCAGAGGCTACACCTTC